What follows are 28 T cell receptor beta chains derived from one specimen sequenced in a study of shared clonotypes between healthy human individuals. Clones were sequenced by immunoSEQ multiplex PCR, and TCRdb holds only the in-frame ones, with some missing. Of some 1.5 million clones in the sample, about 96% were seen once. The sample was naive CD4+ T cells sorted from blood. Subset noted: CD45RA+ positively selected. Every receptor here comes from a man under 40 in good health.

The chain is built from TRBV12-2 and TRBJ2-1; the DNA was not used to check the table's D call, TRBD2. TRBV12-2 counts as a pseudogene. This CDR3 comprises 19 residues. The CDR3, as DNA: TGTGCAAGTCGCTCGATGGTCCGACTAGCGGGAGTCATCGAGGATGAGCAGTTCTTC. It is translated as CASRSMVRLAGVIEDEQFF.

The CDR3 DNA sequence: TGTGCCAGCGCCATGGGACTGATAGGTTACGAGCAGTACTTC. Its translation: CASAMGLIGYEQYF. This chain links TRBV27 with TRBJ2-7, with D maybe TRBD2 (6 bases). The CDR3 runs 14 residues. Germline-derived CDR1 and CDR2 are MNHEY and SMNVEV (reference sequence). Trimming removed 8 bases at V and 4 bases at J, with 18 bases between.

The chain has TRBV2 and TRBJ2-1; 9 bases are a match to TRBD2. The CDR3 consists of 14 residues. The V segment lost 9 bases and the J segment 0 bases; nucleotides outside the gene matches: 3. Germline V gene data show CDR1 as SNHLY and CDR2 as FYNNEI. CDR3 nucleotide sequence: TGTGCCAGTGAGCGGGAGGCCTCCTACAATGAGCAGTTCTTC. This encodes CASEREASYNEQFF.

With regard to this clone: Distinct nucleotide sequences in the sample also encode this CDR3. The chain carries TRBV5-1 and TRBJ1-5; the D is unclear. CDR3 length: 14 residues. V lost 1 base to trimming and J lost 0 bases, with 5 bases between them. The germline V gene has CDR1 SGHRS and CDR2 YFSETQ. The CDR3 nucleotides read TGCGCCAGCAGCTTGACGGGTAGCAATCAGCCCCAGCATTTT. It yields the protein CASSLTGSNQPQHF. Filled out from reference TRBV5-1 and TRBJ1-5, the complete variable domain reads KAGVTQTPRYLIKTRGQQVTLSCSPISGHRSVSWYQQTPGQGLQFLFEYFSETQRNKGNFPGRFSGRQFSNSRSEMNVSTLELGDSALYLCASSLTGSNQPQHFGDGTRLSIL.

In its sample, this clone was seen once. The CDR3 sequence: CASSFIPDRVYEQYF. The CDR3 nucleotides are TGTGCCAGCAGCTTCATCCCGGACAGGGTTTACGAGCAGTACTTC. The V call is TRBV5-4, the J call TRBJ2-7, with 8 bases identical to TRBD1. The V gene end was trimmed by 2 bases and the J gene end by 4 bases; junction bases not matched to a gene: 8. Germline CDR1 is SGHNT and CDR2 is YYREEE (reference sequence). The CDR3 length is 15 residues.

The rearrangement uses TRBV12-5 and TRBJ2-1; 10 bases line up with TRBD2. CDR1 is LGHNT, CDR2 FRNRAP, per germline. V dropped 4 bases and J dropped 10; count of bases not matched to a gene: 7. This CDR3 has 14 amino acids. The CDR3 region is CASGSASGSHEQFF. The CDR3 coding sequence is TGTGCTAGTGGTTCGGCTAGCGGGAGCCACGAGCAGTTCTTC.

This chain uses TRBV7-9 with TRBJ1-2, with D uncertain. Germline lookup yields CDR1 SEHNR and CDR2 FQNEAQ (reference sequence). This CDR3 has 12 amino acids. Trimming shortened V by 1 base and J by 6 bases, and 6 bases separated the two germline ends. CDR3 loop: CASSLVRDGYTF. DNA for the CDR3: TGTGCCAGCAGCTTAGTGAGGGATGGCTACACCTTC.

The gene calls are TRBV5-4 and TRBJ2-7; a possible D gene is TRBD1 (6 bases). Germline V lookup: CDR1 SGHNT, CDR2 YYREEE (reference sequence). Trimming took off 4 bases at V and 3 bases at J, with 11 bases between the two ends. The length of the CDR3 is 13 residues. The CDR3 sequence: CASSVTGIYEQYF. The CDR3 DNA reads TGTGCCAGCAGCGTAACAGGGATCTACGAGCAGTACTTC.

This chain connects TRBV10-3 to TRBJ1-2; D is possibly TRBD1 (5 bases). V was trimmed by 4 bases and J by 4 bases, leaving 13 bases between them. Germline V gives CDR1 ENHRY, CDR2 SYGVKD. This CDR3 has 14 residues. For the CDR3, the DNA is TGTGCCATCAGTGGGTGGCGGGGCCCCTATGGCTACACCTTC. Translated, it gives CAISGWRGPYGYTF.

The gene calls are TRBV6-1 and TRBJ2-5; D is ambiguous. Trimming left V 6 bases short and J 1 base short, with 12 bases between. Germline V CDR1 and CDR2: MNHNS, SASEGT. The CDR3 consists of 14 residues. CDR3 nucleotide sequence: TGTGCCAGCAGAGCAGTGGGCCCCCAAGAGACCCAGTACTTC. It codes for CASRAVGPQETQYF.

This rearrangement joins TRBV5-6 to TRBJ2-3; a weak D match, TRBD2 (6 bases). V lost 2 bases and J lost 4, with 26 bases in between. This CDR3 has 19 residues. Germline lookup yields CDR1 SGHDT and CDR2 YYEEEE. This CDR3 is CASSLPRPFATSLPDTQYF. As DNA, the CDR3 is TGTGCCAGCAGCTTACCACGGCCGTTCGCGACTAGTCTACCAGATACGCAGTATTTT.

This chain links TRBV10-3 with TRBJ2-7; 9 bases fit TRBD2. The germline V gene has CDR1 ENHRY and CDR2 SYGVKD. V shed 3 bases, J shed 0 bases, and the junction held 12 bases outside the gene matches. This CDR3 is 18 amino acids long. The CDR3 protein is CAISDRLAGKLSSYEQYF. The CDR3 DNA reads TGTGCCATCAGTGACCGGCTAGCGGGAAAATTGAGCTCCTACGAGCAGTACTTC.

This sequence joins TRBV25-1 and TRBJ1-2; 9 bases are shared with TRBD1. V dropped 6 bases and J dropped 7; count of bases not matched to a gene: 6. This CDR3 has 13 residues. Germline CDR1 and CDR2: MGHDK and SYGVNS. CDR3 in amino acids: CASREQGASGYTF. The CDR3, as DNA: TGTGCCAGCAGGGAACAGGGGGCGAGTGGCTACACCTTC.

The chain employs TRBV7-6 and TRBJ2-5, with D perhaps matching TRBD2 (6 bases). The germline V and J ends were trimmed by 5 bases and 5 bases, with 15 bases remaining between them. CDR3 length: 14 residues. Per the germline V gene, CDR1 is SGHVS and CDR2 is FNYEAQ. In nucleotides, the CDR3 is TGTGCCAGCAGCCGAACCGGGGGTGTGGAGACCCAGTACTTC. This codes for CASSRTGGVETQYF. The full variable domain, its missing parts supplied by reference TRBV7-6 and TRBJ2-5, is GAGVSQSPRYKVTKRGQDVALRCDPISGHVSLYWYRQALGQGPEFLTYFNYEAQQDKSGLPNDRFSAERPEGSISTLTIQRTEQRDSAMYRCASSRTGGVETQYFGPGTRLLVL.

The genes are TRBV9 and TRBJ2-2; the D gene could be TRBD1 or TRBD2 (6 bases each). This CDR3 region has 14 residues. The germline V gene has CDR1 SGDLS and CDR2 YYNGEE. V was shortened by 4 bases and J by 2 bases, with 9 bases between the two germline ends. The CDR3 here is CASSRGPNTGELFF. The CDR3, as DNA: TGTGCCAGCAGCCGGGGGCCAAACACCGGGGAGCTGTTTTTT.

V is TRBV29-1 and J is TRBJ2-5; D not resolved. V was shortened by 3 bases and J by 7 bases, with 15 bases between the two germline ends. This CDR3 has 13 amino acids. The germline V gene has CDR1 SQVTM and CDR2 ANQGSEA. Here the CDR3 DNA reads TGCAGCGTTGACGCCTCAATCTTAGGGACCCAGTACTTC. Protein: CSVDASILGTQYF.

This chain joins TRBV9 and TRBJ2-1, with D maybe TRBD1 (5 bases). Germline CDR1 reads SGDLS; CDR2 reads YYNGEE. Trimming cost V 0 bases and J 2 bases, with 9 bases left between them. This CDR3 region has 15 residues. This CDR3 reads CASSVGGETYNEQFF. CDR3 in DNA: TGTGCCAGCAGCGTAGGGGGCGAGACCTACAATGAGCAGTTCTTC.

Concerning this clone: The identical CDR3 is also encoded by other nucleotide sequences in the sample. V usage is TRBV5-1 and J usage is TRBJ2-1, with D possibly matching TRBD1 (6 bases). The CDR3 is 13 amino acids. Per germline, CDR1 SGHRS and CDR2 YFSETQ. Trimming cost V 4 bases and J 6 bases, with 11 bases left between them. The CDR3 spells CASSLVGGNEQFF. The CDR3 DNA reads TGCGCCAGCAGCCTGGTAGGGGGCAATGAGCAGTTCTTC. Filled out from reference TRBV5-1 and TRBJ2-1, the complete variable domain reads KAGVTQTPRYLIKTRGQQVTLSCSPISGHRSVSWYQQTPGQGLQFLFEYFSETQRNKGNFPGRFSGRQFSNSRSEMNVSTLELGDSALYLCASSLVGGNEQFFGPGTRLTVL.

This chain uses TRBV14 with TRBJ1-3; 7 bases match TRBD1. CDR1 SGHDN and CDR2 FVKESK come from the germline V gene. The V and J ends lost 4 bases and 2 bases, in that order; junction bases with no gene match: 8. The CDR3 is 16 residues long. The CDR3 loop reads CASSRPLGTAGNTIYF. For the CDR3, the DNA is TGTGCCAGCAGCCGCCCCCTAGGGACAGCTGGAAACACCATATATTTT.

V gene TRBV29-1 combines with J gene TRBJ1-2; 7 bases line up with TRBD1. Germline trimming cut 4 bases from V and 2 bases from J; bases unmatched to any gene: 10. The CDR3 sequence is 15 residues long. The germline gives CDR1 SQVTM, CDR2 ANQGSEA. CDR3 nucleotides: TGCAGCGTTGCCGCGAGGGGGCGCTTAAACTATGGCTACACCTTC. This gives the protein CSVAARGRLNYGYTF.

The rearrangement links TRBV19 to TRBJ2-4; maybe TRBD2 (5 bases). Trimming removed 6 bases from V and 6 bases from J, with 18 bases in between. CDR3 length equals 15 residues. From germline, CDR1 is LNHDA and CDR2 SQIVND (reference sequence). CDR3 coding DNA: TGTGCCAGTAGGAGGCGTGGGGAAGGAGGAAACATTCAGTACTTC. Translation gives CASRRRGEGGNIQYF.

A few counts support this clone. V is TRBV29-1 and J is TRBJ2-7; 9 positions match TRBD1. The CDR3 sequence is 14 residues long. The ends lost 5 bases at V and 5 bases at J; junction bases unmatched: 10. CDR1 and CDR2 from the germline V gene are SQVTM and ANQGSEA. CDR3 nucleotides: TGCAGCGTTTCTCCGGGACAGGGCGTCCACGAGCAGTACTTC. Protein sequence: CSVSPGQGVHEQYF.

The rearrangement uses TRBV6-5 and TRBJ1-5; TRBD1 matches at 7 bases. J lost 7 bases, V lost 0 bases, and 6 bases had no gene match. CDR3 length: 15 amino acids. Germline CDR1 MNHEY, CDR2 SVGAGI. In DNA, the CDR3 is TGTGCCAGCAGTTACTCAGAGGGGGCCGGGCAGCCCCAGCATTTT. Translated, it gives CASSYSEGAGQPQHF.

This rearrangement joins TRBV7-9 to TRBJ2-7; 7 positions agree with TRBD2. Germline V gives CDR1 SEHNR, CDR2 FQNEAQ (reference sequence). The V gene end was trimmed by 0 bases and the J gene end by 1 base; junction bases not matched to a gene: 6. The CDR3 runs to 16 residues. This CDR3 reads CASSLAVQAGSYEQYF. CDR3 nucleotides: TGTGCCAGCAGCTTAGCGGTGCAAGCGGGATCCTACGAGCAGTACTTC.

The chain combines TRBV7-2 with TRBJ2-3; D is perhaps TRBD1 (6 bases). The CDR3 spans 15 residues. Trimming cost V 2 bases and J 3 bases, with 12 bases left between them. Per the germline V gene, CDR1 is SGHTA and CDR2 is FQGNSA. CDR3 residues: CASSLRGSRTDTQYF. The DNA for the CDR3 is TGTGCCAGCAGCTTAAGGGGGAGTCGGACAGATACGCAGTATTTT.

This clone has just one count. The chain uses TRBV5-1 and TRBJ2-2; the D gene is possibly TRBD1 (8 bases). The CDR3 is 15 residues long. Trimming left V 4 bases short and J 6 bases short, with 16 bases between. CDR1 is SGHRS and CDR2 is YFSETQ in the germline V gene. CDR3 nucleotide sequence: TGCGCCAGCAGCCCTCGGACAGGGAGGGCCGGGGAGCTGTTTTTT. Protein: CASSPRTGRAGELFF.

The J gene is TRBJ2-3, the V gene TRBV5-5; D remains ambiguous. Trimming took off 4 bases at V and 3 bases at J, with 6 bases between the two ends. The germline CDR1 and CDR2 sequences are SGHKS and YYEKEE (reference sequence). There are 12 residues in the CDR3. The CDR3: CASSIGTDTQYF. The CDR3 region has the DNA TGTGCCAGCAGCATCGGTACAGATACGCAGTATTTT.

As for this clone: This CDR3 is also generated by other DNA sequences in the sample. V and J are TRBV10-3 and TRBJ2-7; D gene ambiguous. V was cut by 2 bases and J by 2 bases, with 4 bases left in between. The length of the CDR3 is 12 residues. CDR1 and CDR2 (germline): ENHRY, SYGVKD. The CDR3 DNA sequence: TGTGCCATCAGTGAGGGGGCCTACGAGCAGTACTTC. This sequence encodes CAISEGAYEQYF.